The T cell receptor (beta chain) under discussion was sequenced for a study of blood T cells in healthy people across ages. Whole-study context: Capture via template switching afforded approximately one barcoded beta molecule per two T cells. Findings and limits, study-wide: Higher naive T cell percentage went strongly together with higher TCR beta diversity.

CDR1 SGHTA and CDR2 FQGNSA come from the germline V gene. Trimming cost V 3 bases and J 12 bases, with 24 bases left between them. The CDR3 sequence is 15 residues long. The authors ran a second PCR of about 6 to 11 cycles using a sample-barcoded 5' primer and a J-beta primer mix. Per sample, CDR3-containing paired-end reads numbered at least 2.5 million. TCRdb redid the calling of the 5' RACE reads with MiXCR, one entry per CDR3 protein. Of 660,000 or so distinct CDR3 sequences in the sample, approximately 59% were seen once. Details on this clonotype: Its specificity is not known.

Sequences were obtained from blood. V gene TRBV7-2 combines with J gene TRBJ2-7, with D perhaps matching TRBD1 or TRBD2 (5 bases each). This clonotype was obtained from a man aged 55 to 69 in good health. The DNA of the CDR3 is TGTGCCAGCAGCTTTGGGACCGGACCTGCCAAGGGACGGTACTTC. Translating gives CASSFGTGPAKGRYF.